The 5 T cell receptor beta chains given below trace back to one sample, sequenced in a study of cytomegalovirus exposure and HLA in healthy donors. TCRdb keeps only in-frame clones here, not all; method: immunoSEQ multiplex PCR. Of 150,000 to 200,000 clones listed, around 85% are singletons. Material for sequencing was PBMCs. The receptors originated from a man between 18 and 35 years old in good health and CMV-seropositive.

This clone was picked up a small number of times. The CDR3 DNA reads as TGTGCCAGCAGTGAACAGAGCGGGGGGGGGAATGAGCAGTTCTTC. The encoded protein is CASSEQSGGGNEQFF. The rearrangement uses TRBV6-1 and TRBJ2-1; 10 bases line up with TRBD2. The CDR3 is made up of 15 amino acids. With 2 bases clipped from V and 7 bases from J, the junction kept 5 bases outside the gene matches. In germline, CDR1 is MNHNS, CDR2 SASEGT.

V usage is TRBV29-1 and J usage is TRBJ2-1, with D uncertain. Germline CDR1 reads SQVTM; CDR2 reads ANQGSEA. V lost 6 bases, J lost 7 bases, and 10 bases lay in between. The CDR3 has 11 residues. CDR3: CSVPRVNEQFF. The CDR3 DNA reads as TGCAGCGTCCCTCGGGTGAATGAGCAGTTCTTC.

The chain is built from TRBV6-5 and TRBJ1-1; tentatively, D is TRBD1 (6 bases). Per germline, CDR1 MNHEY and CDR2 SVGAGI. The CDR3 totals 13 residues. Trimming took off 6 bases at V and 4 bases at J, with 12 bases between the two ends. CDR3 nucleotides: TGTGCCAGCAGAAGGGGGTCGGGCACTGAAGCTTTCTTT. Protein: CASRRGSGTEAFF.

The V and J genes are TRBV11-3 and TRBJ2-2, with D perhaps matching TRBD2 (5 bases). V was clipped by 1 base and J by 4 bases, with 13 bases between them. The CDR3 extends over 16 amino acids. Per the germline V gene, CDR1 is SGHNT and CDR2 is YENEEA. CDR3 sequence: CASSLGEGVGTGELFF. Here the CDR3 DNA reads TGTGCCAGCAGCTTAGGAGAGGGAGTAGGCACCGGGGAGCTGTTTTTT.

This clone showed up just a few times. CDR3 nucleotides: TGTGCCAGCAGGGGGGCAGGCGAGCAGTACTTC. It translates to CASRGAGEQYF. The V call is TRBV28, the J call TRBJ2-7, with TRBD1 as a possible D gene (6 bases). Germline CDR1 is MDHEN and CDR2 is SYDVKM. Trimming took 6 bases from V and 6 from J, leaving 9 bases between them. The CDR3 length is 11 residues.